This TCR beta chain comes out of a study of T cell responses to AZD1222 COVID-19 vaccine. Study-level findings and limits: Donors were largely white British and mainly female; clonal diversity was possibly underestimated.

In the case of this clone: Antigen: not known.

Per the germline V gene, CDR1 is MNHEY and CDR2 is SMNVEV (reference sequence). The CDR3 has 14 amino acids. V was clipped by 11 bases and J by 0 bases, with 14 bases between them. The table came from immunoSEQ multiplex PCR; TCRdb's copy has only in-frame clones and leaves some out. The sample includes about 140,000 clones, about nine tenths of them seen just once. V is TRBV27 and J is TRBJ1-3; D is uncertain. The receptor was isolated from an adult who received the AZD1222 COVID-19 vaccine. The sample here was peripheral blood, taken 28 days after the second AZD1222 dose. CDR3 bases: TGTGCCTCAAGGACGGGGAGCTCTGGAAACACCATATATTTT. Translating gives CASRTGSSGNTIYF.